What follows describes a single T cell receptor beta chain. Data came from immunoSEQ multiplex PCR; TCRdb stores just in-frame clones and leaves some out. The sample has 94,000 or so clones; roughly 82% are singletons. The sample originates from a study of blood T cell repertoires in COVID-19. The CDR3 contains 14 residues. Germline V gene lookup returns CDR1 LGHDT and CDR2 YNNKEL (reference sequence). The ends lost 1 base at V and 5 bases at J; junction bases unmatched: 3. The chain recombines TRBV3-1 (or the pseudogene TRBV3-2) with TRBJ2-5; the match to TRBD2 covers 8 bases. The sequence was obtained from a man in his fifties or sixties with acute or convalescent COVID-19. Sequenced: peripheral blood. DNA for the CDR3: TGTGCCAGCAGCCAAGTCGGGGGGGCTGAGACCCAGTACTTC. Translating it yields CASSQVGGAETQYF.